This T cell receptor (beta chain) derives from a study of T-cell memory formation after mild COVID-19. Study-level findings and limits: The second-wave clones peaking on day 37 were not confirmed as SARS-CoV-2-specific.

This clonotype was observed a handful of times. Its antigen is unidentified. Each CDR3 protein gets one entry after TCRdb re-called the 5' RACE reads with MiXCR. The profile shows 200,000 to 250,000 distinct CDR3 sequences, around 8.8% of them singletons. This clonotype was sampled from a man younger than 35 who had mild COVID-19 (a few samples of this study predate the infection). Cell type and time point are not known. Sequences were obtained from PBMCs or a T cell subset sorted from them (not recorded which).

The CDR3 is CASSEGLAVTQYF. Here the CDR3 DNA reads TGTGCCAGCAGCGAGGGACTAGCCGTGACCCAGTACTTC. V gene TRBV9 combines with J gene TRBJ2-5, with TRBD2 matching over 9 bases. The germline V gene has CDR1 SGDLS and CDR2 YYNGEE. Trimming removed 3 bases from V and 7 bases from J; junction bases left unmatched: 4. The CDR3 consists of 13 residues.